This T cell receptor beta chain came from a study of identical twins. V shed 3 bases, J shed 7 bases, and the junction held 5 bases outside the gene matches. This CDR3 contains 16 residues. Germline V gene sequence: CDR1 KGHSH, CDR2 LQKENI. TCRdb analysed the 5' RACE reads with MiXCR anew, one entry per CDR3 protein. The sample carries around 670,000 distinct CDR3 sequences, roughly 6.2% recorded once. The clonotype originates from a man aged 18-30 years in good health. The rearrangement uses TRBV18 and TRBJ2-1; 14 bases line up with TRBD2. Sequenced input: naive T cells sorted from blood. In nucleotides, the CDR3 is TGTGCCAGCTCACCCATGGGACTAGCGGGAGCAAATGAGCAGTTCTTC. This translates into CASSPMGLAGANEQFF.